The 15 T cell receptor beta chains presented below share a single source sample, sequenced in a study of blood T cell repertoires in COVID-19. Sequencing used immunoSEQ multiplex PCR; TCRdb keeps in-frame clones, though not all of them. The sample consists of roughly 250,000 clones, 84% of them appearing once. Specimen: peripheral blood. All receptors derive from a woman aged 35 to 49 who had recovered from COVID-19.

The chain carries TRBV6-6 and TRBJ2-7; D uncertain. The CDR3 is made up of 11 amino acids. Deletions cut 6 bases from V and 5 bases from J, with 8 bases between. Germline lookup yields CDR1 MNHNY and CDR2 SVGAGI (reference sequence). DNA for the CDR3: TGTGCCAGCAGCCCTAAAAACGAGCAGTACTTC. It translates to CASSPKNEQYF.

The chain joins TRBV4-2 to TRBJ1-2, with 9 bases identical to TRBD1. The junction had 9 bases not matched to a gene; V was cut back by 4 bases and J by 6 bases. Germline lookup yields CDR1 LGHNA and CDR2 YNFKEQ. The CDR3 is 15 amino acids. CDR3 nucleotide sequence: TGTGCCAGCAGCCGAGAAAGGGACAGGGTCGATGGCTACACCTTC. It specifies CASSRERDRVDGYTF.

The chain joins TRBV10-3 to TRBJ2-1; perhaps TRBD1 as D (7 bases). Looked up from germline, CDR1 is ENHRY and CDR2 is SYGVKD. The length of the CDR3 is 14 residues. V lost 9 bases and J lost 0, with 12 bases in between. CDR3 residues: CAIAGQSSYNEQFF. CDR3 in DNA: TGTGCCATTGCGGGACAGAGCTCCTACAATGAGCAGTTCTTC.

The CDR3 DNA sequence: TGTGCCAGCAGTGAGGGGACAGGGGGCGCCCCCGGGGAGCTGTTTTTT. The encoded protein is CASSEGTGGAPGELFF. The chain couples TRBV2 to TRBJ2-2, with 12 nucleotides matching TRBD1. CDR1 and CDR2 from the germline V gene are SNHLY and FYNNEI. Losses at the gene ends were 3 bases for V and 6 bases for J; bases not matched to a gene: 5. CDR3 length: 16 residues. The full variable domain, completed using reference TRBV2 and TRBJ2-2, is EPEVTQTPSHQVTQMGQEVILRCVPISNHLYFYWYRQILGQKVEFLVSFYNNEISEKSEIFDDQFSVERPDGSNFTLKIRSTKLEDSAMYFCASSEGTGGAPGELFFGEGSRLTVL.

This chain joins TRBV6-5 and TRBJ1-1; D is uncertain. Between the trimmed V and J ends, which lost 0 bases and 0 bases, there was a span of 8 bases. CDR1 and CDR2 from the germline V gene are MNHEY and SVGAGI. There are 15 residues in the CDR3. The CDR3 spells CASSYSADMNTEAFF. The CDR3 DNA follows: TGTGCCAGCAGTTACTCAGCAGACATGAACACTGAAGCTTTCTTT.

The rearrangement uses TRBV27 and TRBJ2-2, with a tentative D call TRBD2 (6 bases). Germline loops: CDR1 MNHEY, CDR2 SMNVEV (reference sequence). This CDR3 comprises 15 residues. The V end was cut by 5 bases, the J end by 7 bases, with 17 bases between. DNA for the CDR3: TGTGCCAGCAGTCCCTACTCTGGGACTGGCGGGGAGCTGTTTTTT. This gives the protein CASSPYSGTGGELFF.

The genes are TRBV5-5 and TRBJ2-1, with D hard to call. Per the germline V gene, CDR1 is SGHKS and CDR2 is YYEKEE (reference sequence). V gave up 0 bases and J gave up 6 bases, with 7 bases separating them. The CDR3 sequence is 13 residues long. CDR3 residues: CASSLVLLNEQFF. The DNA for the CDR3 is TGTGCCAGCAGCTTGGTCCTTCTCAATGAGCAGTTCTTC.

The chain couples TRBV30 to TRBJ2-3; 11 bases line up with TRBD2. Germline loops: CDR1 GTSNPN, CDR2 SVGIG (reference sequence). The V and J ends lost 4 bases and 5 bases, in that order; junction bases with no gene match: 5. The CDR3 runs to 14 residues. CDR3 sequence reads: CAWNPGLAEDTQYF. CDR3 DNA sequence: TGTGCCTGGAACCCGGGACTAGCGGAAGATACGCAGTATTTT. Together with reference TRBV30 and TRBJ2-3, the CDR3 gives the full variable domain: SQTIHQWPATLVQPVGSPLSLECTVEGTSNPNLYWYRQAAGRGLQLLFYSVGIGQISSEVPQNLSASRPQDRQFILSSKKLLLSDSGFYLCAWNPGLAEDTQYFGPGTRLTVL.

This sequence joins TRBV7-3 and TRBJ2-3, with 9 nucleotides matching TRBD2. The CDR3 extends over 17 amino acids. J lost 6 bases, V lost 1 base, and 11 bases had no gene match. Germline CDR1 and CDR2: SGHTA and FQGTGA. For the CDR3, the DNA is TGTGCCAGCAGCTTAAACCTAGGACTAGCGCTTAAGGATACGCAGTATTTT. Amino acids: CASSLNLGLALKDTQYF.

This clone was seen more than once but under ten times. The V gene is TRBV5-5, the J gene TRBJ1-2; D might be TRBD1 (5 bases). Deletions cut 0 bases from V and 3 bases from J, with 9 bases between. The CDR3 loop spans 14 amino acids. Per germline, CDR1 SGHKS and CDR2 YYEKEE (reference sequence). The CDR3 DNA sequence: TGTGCCAGCAGCTTGGGCAGGGTGGACTATGGCTACACCTTC. Translated, it gives CASSLGRVDYGYTF.

The V gene is TRBV6-5, the J gene TRBJ2-5; tentatively, D is TRBD1 (6 bases). The germline V gene has CDR1 MNHEY and CDR2 SVGAGI. Trimming left V 5 bases short and J 5 bases short, with 18 bases between. This CDR3 contains 15 residues. CDR3 sequence: CASSPRPGAGETQYF. The CDR3 DNA follows: TGTGCCAGCAGTCCCCGACCAGGGGCCGGGGAGACCCAGTACTTC.

The genes are TRBV4-1 and TRBJ1-4; no firm D call. Germline V gene sequence: CDR1 MGHRA, CDR2 YSYEKL. Trimming shortened V by 4 bases and J by 2 bases, and 14 bases separated the two germline ends. The CDR3 spans 16 residues. This CDR3 is CASSRTRLLTNEKLFF. DNA of the CDR3: TGCGCCAGCAGCCGAACCAGACTTCTTACTAATGAAAAACTGTTTTTT.

The J gene is TRBJ2-5, the V gene TRBV28; 9 bases fit TRBD1. From germline, CDR1 is MDHEN and CDR2 SYDVKM. Trimming cost V 5 bases and J 7 bases; bases outside gene matches: 8. The CDR3 spans 14 residues. CDR3 in amino acids: CASSPYRGQGTQYF. The CDR3 DNA follows: TGTGCCAGCAGTCCCTACAGGGGGCAGGGGACCCAGTACTTC.

The rearrangement links TRBV5-1 to TRBJ2-1; D perhaps matches TRBD2 (7 bases). Germline V CDR1 and CDR2: SGHRS, YFSETQ. CDR3 length equals 16 residues. V was clipped by 0 bases and J by 2 bases, with 12 bases between them. CDR3 sequence reads: CASSLAEGGAYNEQFF. The CDR3 DNA reads TGCGCCAGCAGCTTGGCCGAAGGGGGGGCCTACAATGAGCAGTTCTTC.

This rearrangement joins TRBV5-6 to TRBJ1-4; unclear D gene. V was clipped by 4 bases and J by 0 bases, with 13 bases between them. The CDR3 is made up of 16 amino acids. Germline V gene data show CDR1 as SGHDT and CDR2 as YYEEEE. DNA of the CDR3: TGTGCCAGCAGCAAAAGACAAATTTCAACTAATGAAAAACTGTTTTTT. It specifies CASSKRQISTNEKLFF.